Sequencing of this TCR beta chain was carried out in a study of tumor and adjacent non-tumor tissue in lung cancer. Study-wide background: Patients comprised some eleven adenocarcinoma, a couple of squamous cell carcinoma and 1 small cell lung cancer.

Findings of the study overall: TCR diversity was significantly greater in tumor than normal lung tissue. Tumor TCR diversity, when higher, was linked to shorter survival.

This clonotype was counted at least ten times. The antigen is not known. Per germline, CDR1 MNHEY and CDR2 SVGAGI. Trimming removed 0 bases from V and 1 base from J, with 4 bases in between. The length of the CDR3 is 14 residues. Three rounds of nested PCR, following a modified ARM-PCR protocol, produced the TCRbeta library. One entry per CDR3 protein results from TCRdb running MiXCR on the multiplex PCR reads. The sample contains more than 70,000 distinct CDR3 sequences, 61% of which appear only once. RNA was extracted from bulk tissue without any cell sorting. This TCR was sampled from a man between 65 and 85 years old with non-small cell lung cancer. Sequencing input: lung tumor tissue. J is TRBJ1-3 and V is TRBV6-5; D unresolved. As DNA, the CDR3 is TGTGCCAGCAGTTACTCGGGGTCTGGAAACACCATATATTTT. The encoded protein is CASSYSGSGNTIYF.